The 14 T cell receptor beta chains below come from one sample, sequenced in a study of blood T cell repertoires in COVID-19. Produced via immunoSEQ multiplex PCR; TCRdb's table is partial and in-frame only. Seen here are 80,000 to 100,000 clones, 90% to 95% observed once, and the top ten hold 1.8%. Sequenced sample: peripheral blood. These receptors came from a human donor with active COVID-19. The donor label of this sample is uncertain.

This rearrangement joins TRBV15 to TRBJ2-3; unclear D gene. Germline CDR1 and CDR2: LNHNV and YYDKDF (reference sequence). The CDR3 runs 14 residues. V was shortened by 0 bases and J by 6 bases, with 10 bases between the two germline ends. CDR3 residues: CATSRDPSSDTQYF. In nucleotides, the CDR3 is TGTGCCACCAGCAGAGATCCGTCCTCGGATACGCAGTATTTT.

The chain joins TRBV5-5 to TRBJ2-7; 10 bases map to TRBD1. Germline loops: CDR1 SGHKS, CDR2 YYEKEE (reference sequence). The length of the CDR3 is 15 residues. J was trimmed by 7 bases and V by 4 bases; bases with no gene match: 11. CDR3 residues: CASSLPGQGSPEQYF. The CDR3 nucleotides are TGTGCCAGCAGCCTGCCGGGACAGGGGTCACCGGAGCAGTACTTC.

The chain has TRBV7-9 and TRBJ2-3; 9 bases fit TRBD1. Per germline, CDR1 SEHNR and CDR2 FQNEAQ (reference sequence). Trimming cost V 5 bases and J 5 bases; bases outside gene matches: 11. The CDR3 extends over 16 amino acids. In DNA, the CDR3 is TGTGCCAGCAGCGATCCGGGACAGGGTCGTGGAGATACGCAGTATTTT. Its protein is CASSDPGQGRGDTQYF.

This clone was detected ten times or more. CDR3 sequence reads: CAITPGTTGNTIYF. CDR3 nucleotides: TGTGCCATCACCCCCGGGACAACTGGAAACACCATATATTTT. The chain joins TRBV10-3 to TRBJ1-3; D may be TRBD1 (6 bases). V was cut by 7 bases and J by 2 bases, with 12 bases left in between. CDR1 is ENHRY and CDR2 is SYGVKD in the germline V gene. The CDR3 is 14 amino acids.

V is TRBV12-3 or TRBV12-4 and J is TRBJ1-1; D perhaps matches TRBD1 (5 bases). This CDR3 spans 12 amino acids. V was cut by 7 bases and J by 4 bases, with 10 bases left in between. The CDR3 loop reads CASNRMSTEAFF. The CDR3 coding sequence is TGTGCCAGCAACAGGATGAGCACTGAAGCTTTCTTT.

This chain's CDR3 is CASGDSRGGRNEKLFF. The CDR3 region has the DNA TGTGCTAGTGGGGACTCCCGGGGGGGGAGGAATGAAAAACTGTTTTTT. V is TRBV12-5 and J is TRBJ1-4, with D maybe TRBD1 (5 bases). The CDR3 is made up of 16 amino acids. The V and J ends lost 6 bases and 5 bases respectively, with 19 bases between them. Per the germline V gene, CDR1 is LGHNT and CDR2 is FRNRAP.

The V call is TRBV3-1 (or the pseudogene TRBV3-2), the J call TRBJ2-7; TRBD1 agrees at 9 bases. Trimming took 10 bases from V and 6 from J; bases not matched to a gene: 7. Germline values: CDR1 LGHDT, CDR2 YNNKEL (reference sequence). The CDR3 sequence is 12 residues long. CDR3 nucleotides: TGTGCCACCCGACAGGGGGAGAGCGAGCAGTACTTC. Protein: CATRQGESEQYF.

The V gene is TRBV28, the J gene TRBJ2-1; D perhaps matches TRBD2 (6 bases). With 3 bases removed from V and 2 bases from J, the gap between germline ends came to 14 bases. Per germline, CDR1 MDHEN and CDR2 SYDVKM. The CDR3 loop spans 16 amino acids. The CDR3 is CASSLSGLGAYNEQFF. CDR3 in DNA: TGTGCCAGCAGTTTGAGCGGGCTAGGGGCCTACAATGAGCAGTTCTTC.

The chain has TRBV5-1 and TRBJ1-2; weak D call: TRBD1 (6 bases). CDR1 is SGHRS and CDR2 is YFSETQ in the germline V gene. The CDR3 is 14 amino acids. Trimming took 1 base from V and 7 from J, leaving 14 bases between them. The CDR3 protein is CASSLSRGIGGYTF. CDR3 DNA: TGCGCCAGCAGCTTGTCTAGGGGGATCGGTGGCTACACCTTC. Using reference TRBV5-1 and TRBJ1-2 for the parts outside the CDR3, the full variable domain is KAGVTQTPRYLIKTRGQQVTLSCSPISGHRSVSWYQQTPGQGLQFLFEYFSETQRNKGNFPGRFSGRQFSNSRSEMNVSTLELGDSALYLCASSLSRGIGGYTFGSGTRLTVV.

The rearrangement joins TRBV21-1 to TRBJ1-5; the D segment call TRBD1 is taken from the table without a DNA check. TRBV21-1 is reported as a pseudogene. This CDR3 spans 13 amino acids. CDR3 protein: CASQGLSNQPQHF. The CDR3 nucleotides read TGTGCCAGCCAGGGCCTTAGCAATCAGCCCCAGCATTTT.

This chain connects TRBV5-1 to TRBJ1-2; D is possibly TRBD1 (6 bases). V lost 9 bases, J lost 5 bases, and 17 bases lay in between. The CDR3 sequence is 13 residues long. Germline CDR1 reads SGHRS; CDR2 reads YFSETQ. The CDR3 nucleotides read TGCGCCACCCGGGAACAGGGTGAATATGGCTACACCTTC. This sequence encodes CATREQGEYGYTF.

The chain has TRBV28 and TRBJ2-2; maybe TRBD2 (6 bases). Trimming left V 1 base short and J 5 bases short, with 8 bases between. This CDR3 is 14 amino acids long. Germline V lookup: CDR1 MDHEN, CDR2 SYDVKM. CDR3 bases: TGTGCCAGCAGTTTATTGGCGGGGACCGGGGAGCTGTTTTTT. It codes for CASSLLAGTGELFF.

The rearrangement joins TRBV9 to TRBJ2-2; D gene uncertain. Trimming left V 0 bases short and J 6 bases short, with 9 bases between. CDR3 length: 14 residues. From germline, CDR1 is SGDLS and CDR2 YYNGEE. Written as DNA, the CDR3 is TGTGCCAGCAGCGTAGTAGAGTCTTCCGGGGAGCTGTTTTTT. Protein sequence: CASSVVESSGELFF.

The chain combines TRBV11-2 with TRBJ1-2; possible D gene TRBD1, 5 bases. The CDR3 is 14 amino acids. V lost 5 bases, J lost 6 bases, and 16 bases lay in between. Germline loops: CDR1 SGHAT, CDR2 FQNNGV. The CDR3: CASSPWQGTHGYTF. The DNA of the CDR3 is TGTGCCAGCAGCCCCTGGCAGGGTACCCATGGCTACACCTTC.